This T cell receptor beta chain was found in a study of blood T cell repertoires in COVID-19. Turning to the study itself: Sites across the United States, Italy and Spain contributed samples from acute and convalescent COVID-19.

How the authors handled the data: Amplification of reference gene primers provided the estimated nucleated cell counts. Profiling relied on immunoSEQ multiplex PCR, and the TCRdb table lists in-frame clones only, not all of them. V, J and clone size derive from that table, while D and trimming were established from the DNA sequence. The sample lists 55,000 or so clones, approximately 85% occurring once. This receptor was obtained from a human donor in a cohort sampled during active COVID-19. Sequenced input: peripheral blood.

Here the CDR3 reads CASSESKAQGEKLFF. The CDR3 coding sequence is TGTGCCAGCAGTGAATCAAAGGCCCAGGGTGAAAAACTGTTTTTT. This chain joins TRBV25-1 and TRBJ1-4; D might be TRBD1 (5 bases). V was cut by 1 base and J by 7 bases, with 13 bases left in between. From germline, CDR1 is MGHDK and CDR2 SYGVNS. CDR3 size: 15 residues.